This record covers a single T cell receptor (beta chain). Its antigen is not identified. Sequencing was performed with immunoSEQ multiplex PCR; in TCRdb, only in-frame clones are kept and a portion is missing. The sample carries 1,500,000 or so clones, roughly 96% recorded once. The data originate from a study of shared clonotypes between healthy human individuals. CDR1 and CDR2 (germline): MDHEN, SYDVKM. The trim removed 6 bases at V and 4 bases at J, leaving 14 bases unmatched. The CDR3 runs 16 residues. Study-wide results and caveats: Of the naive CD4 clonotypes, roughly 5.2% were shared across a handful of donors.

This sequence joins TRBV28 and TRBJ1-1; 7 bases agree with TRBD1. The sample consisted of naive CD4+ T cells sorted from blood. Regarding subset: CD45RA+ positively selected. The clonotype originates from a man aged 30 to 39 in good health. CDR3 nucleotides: TGTGCCAGCAGGGAGAACAGGGGCCCACCGAGCACTGAAGCTTTCTTT. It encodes CASRENRGPPSTEAFF. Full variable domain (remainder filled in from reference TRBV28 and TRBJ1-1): DVKVTQSSRYLVKRTGEKVFLECVQDMDHENMFWYRQDPGLGLRLIYFSYDVKMKEKGDIPEGYSVSREKKERFSLILESASTNQTSMYLCASRENRGPPSTEAFFGQGTRLTVV.